The 11 T cell receptor beta chains reported below all come from one sample, sequenced in a study of blood T cell repertoires in COVID-19. This table comes from immunoSEQ multiplex PCR, and its TCRdb copy is limited to in-frame clones, with some not included. The data contain 200,000 to 300,000 clones, 84% of them seen just once; the ten biggest clones take up about 4%. The sequenced sample was peripheral blood. The origin of the receptors is a middle-aged man with acute or convalescent COVID-19.

The chain uses TRBV6-5 and TRBJ2-5, with D perhaps TRBD2 (5 bases). Looked up from germline, CDR1 is MNHEY and CDR2 is SVGAGI. The CDR3 covers 13 residues. With 7 bases removed from V and 2 bases from J, the gap between germline ends came to 11 bases. In nucleotides, the CDR3 is TGTGCCAGCAACACCATAGCGCAAGAGACCCAGTACTTC. Translating it yields CASNTIAQETQYF.

This sequence joins TRBV7-8 and TRBJ2-7, with a weak D call TRBD2 (5 bases). Germline CDR1 and CDR2: SGHVS and FQNEAQ. With 3 bases removed from V and 0 bases from J, the gap between germline ends came to 12 bases. The CDR3 extends over 15 amino acids. CDR3: CASSLVGEGSYEQYF. The CDR3 bases are TGTGCCAGCAGCTTGGTCGGGGAAGGCTCCTACGAGCAGTACTTC. Together with reference TRBV7-8 and TRBJ2-7, the CDR3 gives the full variable domain: GAGVSQSPRYKVAKRGQDVALRCDPISGHVSLFWYQQALGQGPEFLTYFQNEAQLDKSGLPSDRFFAERPEGSVSTLKIQRTQQEDSAVYLCASSLVGEGSYEQYFGPGTRLTVT.

The chain joins TRBV11-3 to TRBJ2-7; 7 bases map to TRBD1. Germline CDR1 and CDR2: SGHNT and YENEEA. V dropped 5 bases and J dropped 3; count of bases not matched to a gene: 4. The CDR3 extends over 13 amino acids. The CDR3 DNA follows: TGTGCCAGCAGCACGGGACAGTTCTACGAGCAGTACTTC. Protein product: CASSTGQFYEQYF.

In its sample, this clone was seen many times. The chain couples TRBV7-8 to TRBJ2-7; D not certain. The CDR3 totals 13 residues. Trimming removed 5 bases from V and 0 bases from J, with 8 bases in between. Germline loops: CDR1 SGHVS, CDR2 FQNEAQ. CDR3 loop: CASSVDISYEQYF. The CDR3 coding sequence is TGTGCCAGCAGCGTTGACATCTCCTACGAGCAGTACTTC.

The rearrangement links TRBV3-1 (or the pseudogene TRBV3-2) to TRBJ1-2; unclear D gene. The CDR3 sequence is 15 residues long. V lost 1 base and J 8 bases, leaving 17 bases between the germline ends. Germline assignment: CDR1 LGHDT and CDR2 YNNKEL (reference sequence). The DNA of the CDR3 is TGTGCCAGCAGCCAAGTAAGTAGACACGGAAACGGCTACACCTTC. Residues: CASSQVSRHGNGYTF.

The chain has TRBV3-1 (or the pseudogene TRBV3-2) and TRBJ1-5; no firm D call. The length of the CDR3 is 14 residues. Germline V gene data show CDR1 as LGHDT and CDR2 as YNNKEL (reference sequence). Trimming stripped 1 base from V and 7 bases from J, with 11 bases between. The CDR3 coding sequence is TGTGCCAGCAGCCAAGTCCCGCTTCGGCAGCCCCAGCATTTT. Its translation is CASSQVPLRQPQHF.

CDR3 protein: CASSPGTGPSYEQYF. CDR3 sequence (DNA): TGTGCCAGCAGCCCCGGGACAGGGCCGTCCTACGAGCAGTACTTC. The rearrangement links TRBV7-3 to TRBJ2-7; 9 bases agree with TRBD1. Trimming at V came to 5 bases and at J to 1 base, leaving 6 bases not matched to a gene. The CDR3 is made up of 15 amino acids. Per germline, CDR1 SGHTA and CDR2 FQGTGA. The whole variable domain, remainder taken from reference TRBV7-3 and TRBJ2-7, is GAGVSQTPSNKVTEKGKYVELRCDPISGHTALYWYRQSLGQGPEFLIYFQGTGAADDSGLPNDRFFAVRPEGSVSTLKIQRTERGDSAVYLCASSPGTGPSYEQYFGPGTRLTVT.

The rearrangement links TRBV10-1 to TRBJ2-3; possibly TRBD1 for D (6 bases). The CDR3 runs 15 residues. Germline V lookup: CDR1 WNHNN, CDR2 SYGVQD (reference sequence). Trimming cost V 2 bases and J 4 bases, with 13 bases left between them. CDR3 region: CASSEEAGDADTQYF. The CDR3 DNA is TGCGCCAGCAGTGAGGAGGCAGGGGACGCAGATACGCAGTATTTT.

The chain couples TRBV18 to TRBJ1-4, with 7 positions matching TRBD1. Germline assignment: CDR1 KGHSH and CDR2 LQKENI. V gave up 2 bases and J gave up 4 bases; unmatched junction bases: 10. The CDR3 loop spans 17 amino acids. The CDR3 loop reads CASSPGTGALINEKLFF. Written as DNA, the CDR3 is TGTGCCAGCTCACCAGGAACAGGGGCCTTAATTAATGAAAAACTGTTTTTT.

This clone was recorded a few times. The V call is TRBV30, the J call TRBJ1-2; TRBD1 agrees at 10 bases. Germline CDR1 reads GTSNPN; CDR2 reads SVGIG (reference sequence). The CDR3 is made up of 15 amino acids. Germline trimming cut 4 bases from V and 0 bases from J; bases unmatched to any gene: 5. The CDR3 loop reads CAWIRDRGTNYGYTF. The CDR3 coding sequence is TGTGCCTGGATACGGGACAGGGGAACTAACTATGGCTACACCTTC.

This rearrangement joins TRBV27 to TRBJ2-3, with D tentatively TRBD1 (6 bases). Deletions cut 4 bases from V and 1 base from J, with 9 bases between. The CDR3 sequence is 14 residues long. The germline V gene has CDR1 MNHEY and CDR2 SMNVEV (reference sequence). The CDR3 DNA is TGTGCCAGCAGTTACAGGGCCCGCACAGATACGCAGTATTTT. This sequence encodes CASSYRARTDTQYF.